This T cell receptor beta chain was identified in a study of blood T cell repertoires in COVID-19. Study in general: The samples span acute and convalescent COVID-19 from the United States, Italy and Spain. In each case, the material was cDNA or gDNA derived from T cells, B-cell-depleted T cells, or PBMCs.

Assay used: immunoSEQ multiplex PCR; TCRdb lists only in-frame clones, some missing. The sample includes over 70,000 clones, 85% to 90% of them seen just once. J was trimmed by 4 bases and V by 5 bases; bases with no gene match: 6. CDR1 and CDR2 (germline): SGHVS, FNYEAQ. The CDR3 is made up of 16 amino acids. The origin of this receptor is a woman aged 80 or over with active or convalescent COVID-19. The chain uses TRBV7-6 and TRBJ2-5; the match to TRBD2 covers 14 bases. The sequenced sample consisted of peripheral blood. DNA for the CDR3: TGTGCCAGCAGCCCGGCAGGACTAGCGGGAGGAGAGACCCAGTACTTC. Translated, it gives CASSPAGLAGGETQYF.